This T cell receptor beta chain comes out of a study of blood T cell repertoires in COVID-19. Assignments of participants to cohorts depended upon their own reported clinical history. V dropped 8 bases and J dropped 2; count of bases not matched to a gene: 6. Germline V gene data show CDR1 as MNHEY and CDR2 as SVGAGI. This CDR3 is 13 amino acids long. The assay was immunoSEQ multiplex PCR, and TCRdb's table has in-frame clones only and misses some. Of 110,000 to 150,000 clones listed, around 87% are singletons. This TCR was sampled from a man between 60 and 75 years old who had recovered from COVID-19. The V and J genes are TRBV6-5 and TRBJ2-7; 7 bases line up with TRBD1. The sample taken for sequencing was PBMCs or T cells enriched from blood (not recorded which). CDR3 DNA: TGTGCCAGCCGGACAGGTGCTACCTACGAGCAGTACTTC. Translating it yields CASRTGATYEQYF.